This entry features one T cell receptor (beta chain) sequence. The antigen remains undetermined. Treatment of all HIV participants took place in the United States. Survey-level immunoSEQ v3.0 assays were run. Some clones are missing from TCRdb's copy, which holds only in-frame ones; the method was immunoSEQ multiplex PCR. The repertoire holds tens of thousands of clones, with approximately 80% as singletons. These data come from a study of long-term antiretroviral therapy in people with HIV. Overall study: The oldest samples precede the 2015 immediate-ART recommendation by about a decade. Study-level results: ART adherence was not documented, and neither viral resistance nor therapy changes had any data. Clones that expanded before ART (that is, prior to treatment) dominated the repertoire at all time points.

Trimming removed 3 bases from V and 4 bases from J, with 7 bases in between. This CDR3 region has 13 residues. CDR1 is LNHDA, CDR2 SQIVND, per germline (reference sequence). The gene calls are TRBV19 and TRBJ2-1; D remains ambiguous. The sequence came from a woman in her forties with HIV. Sequencing was performed on unsorted PBMCs, taken 1.2 years after starting antiretroviral therapy. This chain's CDR3 is CASSMVRYNEQFF. The CDR3 bases are TGTGCCAGTAGTATGGTCAGGTACAATGAGCAGTTCTTC.